The 7 T cell receptor beta chains listed next were all sequenced from one sample in a study of PD-1 blockade in classical Hodgkin lymphoma. Every single patient, without exception, relapsed after autologous stem cell transplantation, and brentuximab vedotin exposure varied. Assay: immunoSEQ multiplex PCR; the TCRdb copy retains only in-frame clones and omits some. The sample contains about 37,000 clones, over 60% of which appear only once. This specimen was peripheral blood mononuclear cells (PBMCs), taken before the second cycle of nivolumab. Every receptor here comes from a human donor with classical Hodgkin lymphoma.

This chain joins TRBV19 and TRBJ2-3; tentative D call: TRBD1 (5 bases). The CDR3 contains 11 residues. The V end lost 7 bases, the J end lost 4 bases, and 6 bases lay between the germline ends. Germline values: CDR1 LNHDA, CDR2 SQIVND (reference sequence). For the CDR3, the DNA is TGTGCCAGTAAAGGGGCAGATACGCAGTATTTT. It specifies CASKGADTQYF.

This clone was observed a few times. The rearrangement uses TRBV19 and TRBJ2-2; D is perhaps TRBD1 or TRBD2 (5 bases each). Looked up from germline, CDR1 is LNHDA and CDR2 is SQIVND (reference sequence). The CDR3 is made up of 14 amino acids. V gave up 5 bases and J gave up 5 bases, with 12 bases separating them. CDR3 DNA: TGTGCCAGTAGTGAAACTGGGGGAACCGGGGAGCTGTTTTTT. Translated: CASSETGGTGELFF.

The V gene is TRBV10-3, the J gene TRBJ2-3; tentatively, D is TRBD2 (5 bases). V lost 9 bases and J lost 6, with 7 bases in between. The CDR3 extends over 10 amino acids. Germline V gene sequence: CDR1 ENHRY, CDR2 SYGVKD. CDR3 in amino acids: CAIGGDTQYF. The CDR3 DNA follows: TGTGCCATAGGCGGGGATACGCAGTATTTT.

The CDR3 is CASLRDRDLGTGELFF. The CDR3 DNA reads TGTGCCAGCCTCCGGGACAGGGATTTGGGCACCGGGGAGCTGTTTTTT. The chain has TRBV2 and TRBJ2-2; 9 bases are a match to TRBD1. Trimming cost V 8 bases and J 4 bases; bases outside gene matches: 11. Germline CDR1 reads SNHLY; CDR2 reads FYNNEI. This CDR3 is 16 amino acids long. Drawing the rest from reference TRBV2 and TRBJ2-2, the complete variable domain is EPEVTQTPSHQVTQMGQEVILRCVPISNHLYFYWYRQILGQKVEFLVSFYNNEISEKSEIFDDQFSVERPDGSNFTLKIRSTKLEDSAMYFCASLRDRDLGTGELFFGEGSRLTVL.

This clone was detected a few times. The DNA of the CDR3 is TGTGCCACCGCTGGAGGCTACACCTTC. It translates to CATAGGYTF. The genes are TRBV14 and TRBJ1-2; no definite D call. This CDR3 has 9 amino acids. V was trimmed by 10 bases and J by 8 bases, leaving 8 bases between them. Germline values: CDR1 SGHDN, CDR2 FVKESK.

This rearrangement joins TRBV10-1 to TRBJ2-3, with D perhaps TRBD2 (6 bases). Germline assignment: CDR1 WNHNN and CDR2 SYGVQD (reference sequence). V shed 5 bases and J shed 4 bases, with 16 bases lying between them. There are 15 residues in the CDR3. CDR3 in DNA: TGCGCCAGCAGTCCCGGGATCGGGAGCGCAGATACGCAGTATTTT. It translates to CASSPGIGSADTQYF.

The chain uses TRBV6-1 and TRBJ1-6; no reliable D call. V lost 1 base and J lost 7, with 14 bases in between. CDR1 and CDR2 from the germline V gene are MNHNS and SASEGT. The CDR3 sequence is 16 residues long. The CDR3 DNA reads TGTGCCAGCAGTGAAGGTTTAGGGATTAGAAATTCACCCCTCCACTTT. Encoded protein: CASSEGLGIRNSPLHF.